Many counts were recorded for the clone carrying this T cell receptor beta chain. Its antigen is not known. The sample comes from a study of regulatory T cells in long-lasting Graves disease. Study observations and caveats: The study found TRBV28, TRBJ1-2 and TRBJ2-5 favored in persistent disease. The TCR repertoire of persistent Graves' patients was less diverse than that of newly diagnosed ones.

This CDR3 is built from 16 residues. V lost 7 bases, J lost 3 bases, and 8 bases stayed unmatched. The time point here: newly diagnosed GD, antithyroid drugs for less than 3 months. PBMC-extracted RNA yielded the TCR library. Guidelines of the American Thyroid Association were used to diagnose Graves' disease. EDTA tubes were used for drawing about 9 milliliters of peripheral blood. Arm-PCR of CDR3 regions and iRepertoire HTBI primers were the basis on which TCR beta libraries were built. TCRdb re-analysed the multiplex PCR reads in MiXCR, keeping a single row per CDR3 protein. In the table there are approximately 300,000 distinct CDR3 sequences, more than 15% of which are singletons.

This specimen consisted of peripheral blood mononuclear cells (PBMCs), obtained at new diagnosis, from a patient treated with antithyroid drugs. The clonotype was recovered from a female donor with Graves disease. The chain uses TRBV12-3 or TRBV12-4 and TRBJ2-2; 10 bases line up with TRBD2. The CDR3 region has the DNA TGTGCCAGCAACCCGGGGCTAGCGGGAGACACCGGGGAGCTGTTTTTT. Translation gives CASNPGLAGDTGELFF.